The 21 T cell receptor beta chains listed next were all sequenced from one sample in a study of CD8+CD57+ T cells in acquired aplastic anemia. Template material for TCR beta VDJ and CDR3 profiling consisted of genomic DNA. One entry per CDR3 protein results from TCRdb running MiXCR on the reads. Among tens of thousands of distinct CDR3 sequences listed, around 42% were seen once. The sequenced sample consisted of sorted CD4+, CD8+, or CD8+CD57+ T cells (not recorded which) from PBMCs. Every receptor here comes from a human donor in good health, serving as a control.

The chain employs TRBV2 and TRBJ2-1; 8 positions match TRBD1. In germline, CDR1 is SNHLY, CDR2 FYNNEI. V shed 7 bases, J shed 8 bases, and the junction held 10 bases outside the gene matches. This CDR3 has 14 residues. The DNA of the CDR3 is TGTGCCAGCATTTTCGAGACAGGGGAGGATGAGCAGTTCTTC. This encodes CASIFETGEDEQFF.

With regard to this clonotype: A read error is possible here, since a much larger clone lies one base away. The chain recombines TRBV20-1 with TRBJ1-5; weak D call: TRBD1 (5 bases). The CDR3 length is 17 residues. The germline V gene has CDR1 DFQATT and CDR2 SNEGSKA (reference sequence). Trimming left V 3 bases short and J 6 bases short, with 24 bases between. The CDR3 nucleotides read TGCAGTGCTAGTGAACAGGAGGAGAATCTATGGGCTCAGCCCCAGCATTTT. It encodes CSASEQEENLWAQPQHF.

The rearrangement uses TRBV4-2 and TRBJ1-5, with 8 bases fitting TRBD1. Germline V gene sequence: CDR1 LGHNA, CDR2 YNFKEQ. J lost 1 base, V lost 0 bases, and 2 bases had no gene match. The CDR3 is made up of 16 amino acids. The DNA of the CDR3 is TGTGCCAGCAGCCAAGATTCAGGGGGCAGCAATCAGCCCCAGCATTTT. Translating it yields CASSQDSGGSNQPQHF.

The chain employs TRBV29-1 and TRBJ1-2; 9 bases agree with TRBD1. With 7 bases clipped from V and 4 bases from J, the junction kept 7 bases outside the gene matches. Germline V gene data show CDR1 as SQVTM and CDR2 as ANQGSEA. The CDR3 loop spans 13 amino acids. The CDR3 DNA follows: TGCAGCGCCGCGACAGGGGGAGGCTATGGCTACACCTTC. This translates into CSAATGGGYGYTF.

The chain carries TRBV2 and TRBJ1-5; maybe TRBD1 (5 bases). V gave up 3 bases and J gave up 7 bases, with 16 bases separating them. CDR1 and CDR2 from the germline V gene are SNHLY and FYNNEI. The CDR3 is 15 amino acids. The CDR3 reads CASSDPARAGQPQHF. The DNA of the CDR3 is TGTGCCAGCAGTGATCCGGCCAGGGCGGGACAGCCCCAGCATTTT. The full variable domain, in which reference TRBV2 and TRBJ1-5 provide the parts outside the CDR3, is EPEVTQTPSHQVTQMGQEVILRCVPISNHLYFYWYRQILGQKVEFLVSFYNNEISEKSEIFDDQFSVERPDGSNFTLKIRSTKLEDSAMYFCASSDPARAGQPQHFGDGTRLSIL.

V gene TRBV24-1 combines with J gene TRBJ2-7; 7 bases are shared with TRBD2. The germline V gene encodes CDR1 KGHDR and CDR2 SFDVKD. Trimming cost V 2 bases and J 11 bases; bases outside gene matches: 11. The CDR3 is made up of 14 amino acids. CDR3 sequence (DNA): TGTGCCACCAGTGATTCAAGGAGCGGGGAGCTTAAGTACTTC. Translation gives CATSDSRSGELKYF.

The sample holds many counts of this clonotype. The V gene is TRBV25-1, the J gene TRBJ1-1; no clear D. CDR1 and CDR2 (germline): MGHDK, SYGVNS. This CDR3 is built from 15 residues. V was trimmed by 4 bases and J by 0 bases, leaving 12 bases between them. The CDR3: CASSARGEMNTEAFF. In DNA, the CDR3 is TGTGCCAGCAGTGCCCGGGGAGAGATGAACACTGAAGCTTTCTTT.

The chain recombines TRBV10-2 with TRBJ2-3; tentatively, D is TRBD1 (5 bases). This CDR3 is 12 amino acids long. Germline lookup yields CDR1 WSHSY and CDR2 SAAADI. V dropped 8 bases and J dropped 3 bases, with 9 bases sitting between them. The CDR3 spells CASGARTDTQYF. Here the CDR3 DNA reads TGCGCCAGCGGGGCTAGGACAGATACGCAGTATTTT.

CDR3 region: CASSSPLGTPHEQYF. Here the CDR3 DNA reads TGTGCCAGCAGTTCCCCCCTCGGGACACCCCACGAGCAGTACTTC. The chain couples TRBV25-1 to TRBJ2-7, with D possibly matching TRBD1 (6 bases). CDR1 and CDR2 from the germline V gene are MGHDK and SYGVNS. Trimming took off 5 bases at V and 5 bases at J, with 19 bases between the two ends. This CDR3 contains 15 residues.

With regard to this clonotype: Since no conserved phenylalanine or tryptophan closes the CDR3, a read error is the likely cause. Here the CDR3 DNA reads TGTGCCAGCAGCCAAGGGGGAATGGTCACTGAAGCTTTCCTT. Its translation is CASSQGGMVTEAFL. The chain uses TRBV14 and TRBJ1-1; D not resolved. This CDR3 is built from 14 residues. Germline V gene sequence: CDR1 SGHDN, CDR2 FVKESK. V dropped 1 base and J dropped 4 bases, with 10 bases sitting between them.

This sequence joins TRBV5-4 and TRBJ1-1, with TRBD1 as a possible D gene (6 bases). V was cut by 1 base and J by 5 bases, with 15 bases left in between. This CDR3 has 15 residues. Germline CDR1 reads SGHNT; CDR2 reads YYREEE (reference sequence). The CDR3 here is CASSLTIRGGTEAFF. The CDR3 DNA is TGTGCCAGCAGCTTGACAATCAGGGGAGGAACTGAAGCTTTCTTT. The variable domain in full, completed from reference TRBV5-4 and TRBJ1-1, reads ETGVTQSPTHLIKTRGQQVTLRCSSQSGHNTVSWYQQALGQGPQFIFQYYREEENGRGNFPPRFSGLQFPNYSSELNVNALELDDSALYLCASSLTIRGGTEAFFGQGTRLTVV.

This clonotype has just one count. The CDR3 bases are TGTGCCAGCATCCTGGGGGACTATGGCTACACCTTC. Translation gives CASILGDYGYTF. The chain uses TRBV13 and TRBJ1-2; tentative D call: TRBD1 (5 bases). CDR1 and CDR2 from the germline V gene are PRHDT and FYEKMQ (reference sequence). The CDR3 is made up of 12 amino acids. Trimming took off 7 bases at V and 3 bases at J, with 9 bases between the two ends.

This clonotype was counted only a few times. The CDR3 DNA follows: TGTGCCAGCAGTTTGGGAGGAGGGACCGAGACCCAGTACTTC. Protein product: CASSLGGGTETQYF. This rearrangement joins TRBV12-3 or TRBV12-4 to TRBJ2-5; a possible D gene is TRBD2 (6 bases). This CDR3 contains 14 residues. Between the trimmed V and J ends, which lost 3 bases and 5 bases, there was a span of 13 bases.

This clonotype appeared many times. The V gene is TRBV10-1, the J gene TRBJ2-1; D might be TRBD1 (6 bases). The CDR3 is made up of 16 amino acids. Germline V gene lookup returns CDR1 WNHNN and CDR2 SYGVQD (reference sequence). V was shortened by 9 bases and J by 7 bases, with 25 bases between the two germline ends. The CDR3 DNA sequence: TGCGCCAGTAATGACACTCGGGACAAATTAATAAATGAGCAGTTCTTC. Residues: CASNDTRDKLINEQFF.

This clonotype was observed many times. V is TRBV29-1 and J is TRBJ1-4; no clear D. The CDR3 covers 13 residues. V was cut by 8 bases and J by 8 bases, with 18 bases left in between. Germline CDR1 is SQVTM and CDR2 is ANQGSEA. The CDR3: CSRLQATDEKLFF. The CDR3 bases are TGCAGCCGCCTGCAAGCCACCGACGAAAAACTGTTTTTT.

Regarding this clonotype: One end of the junction fails to match germline, which may point to a read error. The J gene is TRBJ2-2, the V gene TRBV24-1, with D uncertain. This CDR3 contains 13 residues. The germline gives CDR1 KGHDR, CDR2 SFDVKD. Here the CDR3 DNA reads TGCGCCACCAGTGGCGGCAACACCGGGGAGCTGTTTTTT. Translation gives CATSGGNTGELFF.

There are many counts of this clonotype. The chain uses TRBV20-1 and TRBJ1-5; tentatively, D is TRBD1 (6 bases). Trimming left V 4 bases short and J 9 bases short, with 13 bases between. The CDR3 runs to 12 residues. Germline CDR1 reads DFQATT; CDR2 reads SNEGSKA (reference sequence). CDR3: CSAITGSGPQHF. The CDR3 DNA reads as TGCAGTGCTATCACAGGGTCAGGGCCCCAGCATTTT.

The V gene is TRBV7-2, the J gene TRBJ1-2; D gene unclear. V dropped 4 bases and J dropped 4 bases, with 10 bases sitting between them. Germline CDR1 is SGHTA and CDR2 is FQGNSA. The CDR3 consists of 13 residues. DNA of the CDR3: TGTGCCAGCAGCTCTAGCGGGTTCTATGGCTACACCTTC. This sequence encodes CASSSSGFYGYTF. Looking up the rest from reference TRBV7-2 and TRBJ1-2 gives the full variable domain: GAGVSQSPSNKVTEKGKDVELRCDPISGHTALYWYRQSLGQGLEFLIYFQGNSAPDKSGLPSDRFSAERTGGSVSTLTIQRTQQEDSAVYLCASSSSGFYGYTFGSGTRLTVV.

Many counts were recorded for this clonotype. The chain carries TRBV7-9 and TRBJ1-1; maybe TRBD1 (5 bases). The CDR3 is made up of 13 amino acids. Germline-derived CDR1 and CDR2 are SEHNR and FQNEAQ (reference sequence). Trimming took off 1 base at V and 3 bases at J, with 6 bases between the two ends. CDR3: CASSLGGDTEAFF. CDR3 in DNA: TGTGCCAGCAGCTTAGGAGGGGACACTGAAGCTTTCTTT.

In this sample, this clonotype turned up once. In this CDR3 the conserved last residue, phenylalanine or tryptophan, is missing, so a read error is likely. CDR3 sequence: CASSLGVGNEQFS. CDR3 DNA sequence: TGTGCCAGCAGCTTAGGGGTAGGCAATGAGCAGTTCTCC. V and J are TRBV7-8 and TRBJ2-1; unclear D gene. Germline V gene sequence: CDR1 SGHVS, CDR2 FQNEAQ. The CDR3 runs 13 residues. The V and J ends lost 1 base and 6 bases respectively, with 7 bases between them.

This clonotype was observed many times. This chain joins TRBV20-1 and TRBJ2-7; D is tentatively TRBD1 or TRBD2 (6 bases each). Trimming took 3 bases from V and 5 from J, leaving 8 bases between them. The length of the CDR3 is 11 residues. The germline CDR1 and CDR2 sequences are DFQATT and SNEGSKA (reference sequence). The CDR3 bases are TGCAGTGCTAGGGGGGGCCACGAGCAGTACTTC. It translates to CSARGGHEQYF.